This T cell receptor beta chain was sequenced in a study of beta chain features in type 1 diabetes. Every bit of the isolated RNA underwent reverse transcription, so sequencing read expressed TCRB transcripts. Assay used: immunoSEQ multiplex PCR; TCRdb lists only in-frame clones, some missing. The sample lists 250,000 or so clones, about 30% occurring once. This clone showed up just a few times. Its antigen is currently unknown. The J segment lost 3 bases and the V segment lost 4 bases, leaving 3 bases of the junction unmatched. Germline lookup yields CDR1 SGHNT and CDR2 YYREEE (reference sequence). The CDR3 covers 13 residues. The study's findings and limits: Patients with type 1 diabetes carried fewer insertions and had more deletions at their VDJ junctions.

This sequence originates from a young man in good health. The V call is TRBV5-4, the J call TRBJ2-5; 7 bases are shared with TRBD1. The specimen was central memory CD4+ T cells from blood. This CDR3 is CASSTTGEETQYF. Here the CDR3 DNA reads TGTGCCAGCAGCACAACAGGGGAAGAGACCCAGTACTTC.